This section outlines one TCR beta chain sequence together with its context. What it binds is unknown. The data stem from a study of long-term antiretroviral therapy in people with HIV. Study overall: The oldest samples precede the 2015 immediate-ART recommendation by about a decade. Study-wide points: From about 2003 to 2018, blood was obtained, possibly while participants received older ART regimens. Pre-ART expanded clones dominated the repertoire at every time point.

PBMC samples from each donor numbered at least one pre-ART and at least two post-ART. With survey level as its setting, the immunoSEQ assay was v3.0. The data were produced by immunoSEQ multiplex PCR, yet TCRdb's version contains in-frame clones alone and is incomplete. The repertoire consists of approximately 25,000 clones, with around 85% occurring once and the leading ten covering approximately 9.2%. This TCR was recovered from a man aged 40-49 years with HIV. The input for sequencing was unsorted PBMCs, taken about 5 years after starting antiretroviral therapy.

The CDR3 here is CASSEAGTESTDTQYF. The CDR3 DNA sequence: TGTGCCAGCAGTGAAGCCGGGACAGAAAGCACAGATACGCAGTATTTT. This chain links TRBV28 with TRBJ2-3; 7 nucleotides match TRBD1. The CDR3 has 16 residues. CDR1 MDHEN and CDR2 SYDVKM come from the germline V gene. The V and J ends lost 5 bases and 0 bases, in that order; junction bases with no gene match: 8.